The rows below give T cell receptor beta chains drawn from one sample of a study of shared clonotypes between healthy human individuals. Sequencing used immunoSEQ multiplex PCR; TCRdb keeps in-frame clones, though not all of them. The table lists about 2 million clones, approximately 94% of them singletons. Sequencing was done on a sample of naive CD8+ T cells sorted from blood. These TCRs come from a man younger than 35 in good health. CDR3s include the opening cysteine and the closing phenylalanine or tryptophan. Fields, in order: J gene, V gene, D gene, clone size, CDR3 protein, CDR3 DNA. The D gene is left open where the match is weak. Part of the rows lack a size; the others show once, few, many or a class for expanded clones.

j_call: TRBJ1-5; v_call: TRBV5-4; d_call: -; clone_size: -; cdr3_aa: CASSQGLESPQHF; cdr3_nt: TGTGCCAGCAGCCAGGGTTTGGAATCGCCCCAGCATTTT
j_call: TRBJ1-4; v_call: TRBV4-3; d_call: -; clone_size: -; cdr3_aa: CASRVLIATNEKLFF; cdr3_nt: TGCGCCAGCAGAGTTTTGATTGCAACTAATGAAAAACTGTTTTTT
j_call: TRBJ2-1; v_call: TRBV9; d_call: -; clone_size: -; cdr3_aa: CASKGVYNEQFF; cdr3_nt: TGTGCCAGCAAAGGGGTATACAATGAGCAGTTCTTC
j_call: TRBJ1-1; v_call: TRBV11-2; d_call: -; clone_size: -; cdr3_aa: CASSSRGVLEAFF; cdr3_nt: TGTGCCAGCAGCTCCCGGGGGGTCCTTGAAGCTTTCTTT
j_call: TRBJ1-5; v_call: TRBV11-2; d_call: -; clone_size: -; cdr3_aa: CASSLFPRAESQPQHF; cdr3_nt: TGTGCCAGCAGCTTATTCCCAAGGGCCGAGAGTCAGCCCCAGCATTTT
j_call: TRBJ2-7; v_call: TRBV27; d_call: -; clone_size: once; cdr3_aa: CASRPIRVSAYEQYF; cdr3_nt: TGTGCCAGCAGGCCGATAAGGGTATCGGCCTACGAGCAGTACTTC
j_call: TRBJ1-2; v_call: TRBV5-6; d_call: TRBD1; clone_size: -; cdr3_aa: CASSLASGTGFYGYTF; cdr3_nt: TGTGCCAGCAGCTTGGCCAGTGGGACAGGGTTCTATGGCTACACCTTC
j_call: TRBJ2-7; v_call: TRBV4-3; d_call: TRBD2; clone_size: -; cdr3_aa: CASSQVDSSLAGAFEQYF; cdr3_nt: TGCGCCAGCAGCCAAGTCGATTCATCACTAGCGGGAGCGTTCGAGCAGTACTTC
j_call: TRBJ1-2; v_call: TRBV7-9; d_call: TRBD1; clone_size: once; cdr3_aa: CASSLTGGRYYGYTF; cdr3_nt: TGTGCCAGCAGCTTAACAGGGGGCCGTTATTATGGCTACACCTTC
j_call: TRBJ2-5; v_call: TRBV12-5; d_call: TRBD1; clone_size: once; cdr3_aa: CASAPEGAVGTQYF; cdr3_nt: TGTGCTAGTGCCCCCGAGGGGGCGGTAGGGACCCAGTACTTC
j_call: TRBJ2-3; v_call: TRBV7-9; d_call: TRBD2; clone_size: -; cdr3_aa: CASSDGTSASDTQYF; cdr3_nt: TGTGCCAGCAGCGACGGGACTAGCGCCTCAGATACGCAGTATTTT
j_call: TRBJ2-3; v_call: TRBV10-2; d_call: TRBD2; clone_size: -; cdr3_aa: CASSESKGEGLGTDTQYF; cdr3_nt: TGCGCCAGCAGTGAGTCGAAAGGGGAGGGGTTGGGCACAGATACGCAGTATTTT
j_call: TRBJ1-1; v_call: TRBV9; d_call: -; clone_size: few; cdr3_aa: CASSATAYTEAFF; cdr3_nt: TGTGCCAGCAGCGCGACAGCGTACACTGAAGCTTTCTTT
j_call: TRBJ2-3; v_call: TRBV2; d_call: TRBD2; clone_size: -; cdr3_aa: CASNAAAGGTDTQYF; cdr3_nt: TGTGCCAGCAATGCGGCGGCGGGGGGCACAGATACGCAGTATTTT
j_call: TRBJ1-1; v_call: TRBV27; d_call: -; clone_size: -; cdr3_aa: CASSLRQLGNTEAFF; cdr3_nt: TGTGCCAGCAGTTTAAGGCAATTAGGGAACACTGAAGCTTTCTTT
j_call: TRBJ1-2; v_call: TRBV10-1; d_call: TRBD1; clone_size: -; cdr3_aa: CASSDGTGQGYTF; cdr3_nt: TGCGCCAGCAGTGATGGGACAGGGCAAGGCTACACCTTC
j_call: TRBJ2-7; v_call: TRBV13; d_call: -; clone_size: -; cdr3_aa: CASSQGGGLVYEQYF; cdr3_nt: TGTGCCAGCAGCCAGGGGGGAGGGCTCGTTTACGAGCAGTACTTC
j_call: TRBJ2-3; v_call: TRBV9; d_call: -; clone_size: -; cdr3_aa: CASSVGLTNGDTQYF; cdr3_nt: TGTGCCAGCAGCGTAGGCCTAACAAACGGGGATACGCAGTATTTT
j_call: TRBJ2-7; v_call: TRBV7-8; d_call: TRBD1; clone_size: once; cdr3_aa: CASSLLGTGSYEQYF; cdr3_nt: TGTGCCAGCAGCTTACTGGGGACAGGGAGCTACGAGCAGTACTTC
j_call: TRBJ2-2; v_call: TRBV28; d_call: TRBD1; clone_size: -; cdr3_aa: CASSGDSPTGELFF; cdr3_nt: TGTGCCAGCAGTGGGGACAGTCCCACCGGGGAGCTGTTTTTT
j_call: TRBJ2-7; v_call: TRBV27; d_call: TRBD1; clone_size: once; cdr3_aa: CASSLSRGTEAYEQYF; cdr3_nt: TGTGCCAGCAGTTTATCTAGAGGGACAGAGGCCTACGAGCAGTACTTC